The 5 T cell receptor beta chains given below trace back to one sample, sequenced in a study of blood T cell repertoires in COVID-19. The data were produced by immunoSEQ multiplex PCR, yet TCRdb's version contains in-frame clones alone and is incomplete. The sample records tens of thousands of clones, 70% to 85% being singletons. The sequencing sample was made of peripheral blood. The receptors here all came from a man aged 70 or older with acute or convalescent COVID-19.

This chain uses TRBV24-1 with TRBJ2-2, with D maybe TRBD1 (6 bases). Between the trimmed V and J ends, which lost 4 bases and 0 bases, there was a span of 17 bases. Germline values: CDR1 KGHDR, CDR2 SFDVKD. There are 18 residues in the CDR3. The CDR3 coding sequence is TGTGCCACCAGTGACCTACAGGGTGTCGGGACGAACACCGGGGAGCTGTTTTTT. This encodes CATSDLQGVGTNTGELFF.

CDR3 sequence (DNA): TGTGCCAGCAGCCAAGATCCGTTTTACAATGAGCAGTTCTTC. Its protein is CASSQDPFYNEQFF. The chain joins TRBV3-1 (or the pseudogene TRBV3-2) to TRBJ2-1; D uncertain. Germline CDR1 and CDR2: LGHDT and YNNKEL (reference sequence). The V gene lost 0 bases and the J gene lost 4 bases, with 7 bases spanning the gap. This CDR3 has 14 residues.

The V gene is TRBV7-9, the J gene TRBJ2-1, with 10 bases lining up with TRBD2. The V segment lost 4 bases and the J segment 9 bases; nucleotides outside the gene matches: 3. Germline-derived CDR1 and CDR2 are SEHNR and FQNEAQ (reference sequence). The CDR3 is made up of 13 amino acids. CDR3 region: CASSSGLAVEQFF. The DNA of the CDR3 is TGTGCCAGCAGCTCCGGACTAGCGGTTGAGCAGTTCTTC.

This CDR3 is CASNRGTNEKLFF. The CDR3, as DNA: TGTGCCAGCAACAGGGGGACTAATGAAAAACTGTTTTTT. The chain joins TRBV7-2 to TRBJ1-4, with 8 bases identical to TRBD1. Trimming removed 7 bases from V and 2 bases from J; junction bases left unmatched: 0. The CDR3 totals 13 residues. The V gene's germline CDR1 is SGHTA and CDR2 FQGNSA.

This chain uses TRBV19 with TRBJ2-5, with 7 nucleotides matching TRBD1. Germline loops: CDR1 LNHDA, CDR2 SQIVND (reference sequence). The V and J ends lost 9 bases and 11 bases, in that order; junction bases with no gene match: 12. The CDR3 is 12 residues long. This chain's CDR3 is CASRGQDGPQYF. DNA for the CDR3: TGTGCCAGCCGTGGACAGGATGGTCCTCAGTACTTC.